These T cell receptor beta chains were read from a single sample in a study of blood T cells in healthy people across ages. TCRdb used MiXCR to reprocess the 5' RACE reads, holding one entry per CDR3 protein. The table lists about 1 million distinct CDR3 sequences, less than 50% of them singletons. Sequencing was carried out using blood. Receptors were obtained from a woman aged 55-75 years in good health. The CDR3 runs from the conserved cysteine through the conserved F or W. The D gene is left open where the match is weak. Some rows have no size entry. The others give once, few or many, or a class for an expanded clone.

len: 18
abundance: .
v_gene: TRBV12-3/TRBV12-4
d_gene: .
j_gene: TRBJ2-7
CDR3nt: TGTGCCAGCGGGGCCCGGCCCCATAGTGGGTGGTTTAGCTACGAGCAGTACTTC
CDR3aa: CASGARPHSGWFSYEQYF

len: 14
abundance: .
v_gene: TRBV7-3
d_gene: .
j_gene: TRBJ1-6
CDR3nt: TGTGCCAGCAGCTTAAAGGGGTCTAATTCACCCCTCCACTTT
CDR3aa: CASSLKGSNSPLHF

len: 15
abundance: .
v_gene: TRBV6-6
d_gene: .
j_gene: TRBJ1-2
CDR3nt: TGTGCCAGCAGCCACCGAGACAAACCACACTATGGCTACACCTTC
CDR3aa: CASSHRDKPHYGYTF

len: 12
abundance: few
v_gene: TRBV9
d_gene: .
j_gene: TRBJ1-4
CDR3nt: TGTGCCAGCAGCGTAGGTGATGAAAAACTGTTTTTT
CDR3aa: CASSVGDEKLFF

len: 16
abundance: few
v_gene: TRBV20-1
d_gene: TRBD2
j_gene: TRBJ2-5
CDR3nt: TGCAGTGCTAGTGTAGGCGAGGGAGGGAGAGGAGAGACCCAGTACTTC
CDR3aa: CSASVGEGGRGETQYF

len: 20
abundance: .
v_gene: TRBV21-1
d_gene: .
j_gene: TRBJ2-6
CDR3nt: .
CDR3aa: CASSTSQWGRGASGANVLTF

len: 17
abundance: .
v_gene: TRBV28
d_gene: .
j_gene: TRBJ1-2
CDR3nt: TGTGCCAGCAGTTCTCATCGCGACAGAACTACTAACTATGGCTACACCTTC
CDR3aa: CASSSHRDRTTNYGYTF

len: 13
abundance: many
v_gene: TRBV5-1
d_gene: .
j_gene: TRBJ2-5
CDR3nt: TGTGCCAGCAGCTTAGGGGGCCAAGAGACCCAGTACTTC
CDR3aa: CASSLGGQETQYF

len: 12
abundance: few
v_gene: TRBV10-3
d_gene: .
j_gene: TRBJ2-3
CDR3nt: TGTGCCATCAGTGCCGACACAGATACGCAGTATTTT
CDR3aa: CAISADTDTQYF

len: 17
abundance: .
v_gene: TRBV9
d_gene: TRBD2
j_gene: TRBJ2-2
CDR3nt: TGTGCCAGCAGCGGATCTAGCGGGAGGGTGAACACCGGGGAGCTGTTTTTT
CDR3aa: CASSGSSGRVNTGELFF

len: 15
abundance: few
v_gene: TRBV20-1
d_gene: TRBD1
j_gene: TRBJ2-3
CDR3nt: TGCAGTGCTAGAGATGGGACAGGGGTCACAGATACGCAGTATTTT
CDR3aa: CSARDGTGVTDTQYF

len: 14
abundance: .
v_gene: TRBV18
d_gene: .
j_gene: TRBJ2-7
CDR3nt: TGTGCCAGCTCACCATCTAGCGTCTCCTACGAGCAGTACTTC
CDR3aa: CASSPSSVSYEQYF

len: 16
abundance: few
v_gene: TRBV7-9
d_gene: TRBD2
j_gene: TRBJ2-5
CDR3nt: TGTGCCAGCAGCTTAGTTTTGGCGGGAGCAAAGGAGACCCAGTACTTC
CDR3aa: CASSLVLAGAKETQYF

len: 15
abundance: .
v_gene: TRBV12-3/TRBV12-4
d_gene: .
j_gene: TRBJ2-3
CDR3nt: TGTGCCAGCAGTCCCTCATGGGACCCCACAGATACGCAGTATTTT
CDR3aa: CASSPSWDPTDTQYF

len: 16
abundance: .
v_gene: TRBV9
d_gene: TRBD2
j_gene: TRBJ2-1
CDR3nt: TGTGCCAGCAGCGTTGCGGGAGCAGGGTCGTTAGGTGGGCAGTTCTTC
CDR3aa: CASSVAGAGSLGGQFF

len: 15
abundance: few
v_gene: TRBV6-5
d_gene: .
j_gene: TRBJ2-1
CDR3nt: TGTGCCAGCAGCCGAGAGCATGACGGAGACAATGAGCAGTTCTTC
CDR3aa: CASSREHDGDNEQFF

len: 13
abundance: few
v_gene: TRBV7-9
d_gene: .
j_gene: TRBJ1-1
CDR3nt: TGTGCCACGGCCTGGGGAGGGGACACTGAAGCTTTCTTT
CDR3aa: CATAWGGDTEAFF

len: 13
abundance: .
v_gene: TRBV20-1
d_gene: .
j_gene: TRBJ2-7
CDR3nt: TGCAGTGCTAGAGATACGACTACCTACGAGCAGTACTTC
CDR3aa: CSARDTTTYEQYF

len: 11
abundance: few
v_gene: TRBV7-9
d_gene: .
j_gene: TRBJ2-7
CDR3nt: TGTGCCAGCAGCTCAACCGTCCCGCAGTACTTC
CDR3aa: CASSSTVPQYF

len: 14
abundance: few
v_gene: TRBV29-1
d_gene: .
j_gene: TRBJ2-1
CDR3nt: TGCAGCTTCAGAGGCCAGGGGTCCTACAATGAGCAGTTCTTC
CDR3aa: CSFRGQGSYNEQFF

len: 12
abundance: .
v_gene: TRBV28
d_gene: TRBD2
j_gene: TRBJ2-3
CDR3nt: TGTGCCTTAGCGGGAACCACAGATACGCAGTATTTT
CDR3aa: CALAGTTDTQYF

len: 16
abundance: .
v_gene: TRBV4-1
d_gene: .
j_gene: TRBJ2-5
CDR3nt: TGCGCCAGCAGCCAACCAGAGACTAGAAGTGCATTTGAGCAGTACTTC
CDR3aa: CASSQPETRSAFEQYF

len: 12
abundance: few
v_gene: TRBV29-1
d_gene: TRBD1
j_gene: TRBJ2-7
CDR3nt: TGCAGCGCGGGACAGGGGGCCAACGAGCAGTACTTC
CDR3aa: CSAGQGANEQYF

len: 12
abundance: .
v_gene: TRBV7-9
d_gene: .
j_gene: TRBJ2-1
CDR3nt: TGTGCCAGCACCGAAGGCGTCGATGAGCAGTTCTTC
CDR3aa: CASTEGVDEQFF

len: 17
abundance: .
v_gene: TRBV12-3/TRBV12-4
d_gene: .
j_gene: TRBJ1-5
CDR3nt: TGTGCCAGCAGTTTATGGTCTGGGGGCGGCGGCAATCAGCCCCAGCATTTT
CDR3aa: CASSLWSGGGGNQPQHF

len: 12
abundance: few
v_gene: TRBV12-3/TRBV12-4
d_gene: TRBD2
j_gene: TRBJ2-1
CDR3nt: TGTGCCACGGGACTAGCGGGGAATGAGCAGTTCTTC
CDR3aa: CATGLAGNEQFF

len: 14
abundance: few
v_gene: TRBV9
d_gene: .
j_gene: TRBJ2-7
CDR3nt: TGTGCCAGCAGCGTAGTTCAAGGGAGCTACGAGCAGTACTTC
CDR3aa: CASSVVQGSYEQYF

len: 16
abundance: few
v_gene: TRBV13
d_gene: TRBD1
j_gene: TRBJ2-7
CDR3nt: TGTGCCAGCAGCGGGTACAGGGGGCGTTTTGACTACGAGCAGTACTTC
CDR3aa: CASSGYRGRFDYEQYF

len: 11
abundance: many
v_gene: TRBV10-3
d_gene: .
j_gene: TRBJ2-7
CDR3nt: TGTGCCATCAGGGGGGCCTACGAGCAGTACTTC
CDR3aa: CAIRGAYEQYF